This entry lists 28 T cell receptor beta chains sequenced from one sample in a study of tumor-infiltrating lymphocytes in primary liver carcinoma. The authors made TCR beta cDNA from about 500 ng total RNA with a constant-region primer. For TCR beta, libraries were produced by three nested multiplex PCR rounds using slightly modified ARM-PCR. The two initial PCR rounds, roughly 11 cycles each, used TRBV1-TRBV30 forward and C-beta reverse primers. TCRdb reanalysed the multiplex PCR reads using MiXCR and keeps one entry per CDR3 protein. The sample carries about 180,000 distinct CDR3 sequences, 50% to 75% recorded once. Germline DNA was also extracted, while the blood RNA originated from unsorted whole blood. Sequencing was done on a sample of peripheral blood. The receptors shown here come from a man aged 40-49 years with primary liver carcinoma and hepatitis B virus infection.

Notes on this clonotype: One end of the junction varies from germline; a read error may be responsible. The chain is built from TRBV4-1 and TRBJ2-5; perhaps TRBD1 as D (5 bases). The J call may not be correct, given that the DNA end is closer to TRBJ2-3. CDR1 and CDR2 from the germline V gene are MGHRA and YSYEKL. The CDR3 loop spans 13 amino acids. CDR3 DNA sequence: TGCGCCAGCAAGTCGTTAGCCACAGGTACGCAGTATTTT. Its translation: CASKSLATGTQYF.

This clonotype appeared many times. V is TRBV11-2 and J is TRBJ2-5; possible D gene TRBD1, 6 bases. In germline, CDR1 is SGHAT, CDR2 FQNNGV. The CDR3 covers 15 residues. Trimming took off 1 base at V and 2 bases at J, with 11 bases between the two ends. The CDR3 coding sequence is TGTGCCAGCAGCTTAGGCAGGACAGCTCAAGAGACCCAGTACTTC. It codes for CASSLGRTAQETQYF.

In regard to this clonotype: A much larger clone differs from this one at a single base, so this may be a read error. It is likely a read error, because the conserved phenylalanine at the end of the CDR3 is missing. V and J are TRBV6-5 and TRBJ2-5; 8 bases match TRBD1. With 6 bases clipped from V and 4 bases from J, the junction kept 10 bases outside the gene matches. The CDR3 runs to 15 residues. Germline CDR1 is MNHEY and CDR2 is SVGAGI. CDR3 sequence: CASRDPTGVGETQYL. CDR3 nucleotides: TGTGCCAGCAGGGACCCGACAGGGGTCGGAGAGACCCAGTACTTG.

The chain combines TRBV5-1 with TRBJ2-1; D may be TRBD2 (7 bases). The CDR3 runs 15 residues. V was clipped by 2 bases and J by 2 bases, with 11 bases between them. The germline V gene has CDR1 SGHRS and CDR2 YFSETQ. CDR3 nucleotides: TGCGCCAGCAGCTTAGGGGGGGCCACCTACAATGAGCAGTTCTTC. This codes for CASSLGGATYNEQFF.

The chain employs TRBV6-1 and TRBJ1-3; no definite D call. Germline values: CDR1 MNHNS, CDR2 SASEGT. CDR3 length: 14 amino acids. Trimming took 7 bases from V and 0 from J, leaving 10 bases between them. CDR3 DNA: TGTGCCAGCAAGGATCGTACCTCTGGAAACACCATATATTTT. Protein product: CASKDRTSGNTIYF.

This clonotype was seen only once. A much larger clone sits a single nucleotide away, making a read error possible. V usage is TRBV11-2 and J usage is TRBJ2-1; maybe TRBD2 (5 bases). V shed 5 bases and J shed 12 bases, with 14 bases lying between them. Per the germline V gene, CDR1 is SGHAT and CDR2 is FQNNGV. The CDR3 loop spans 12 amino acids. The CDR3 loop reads CASSLVTSGQFF. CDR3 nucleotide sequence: TGTGCCAGCAGCCTAGTCACGAGCGGGCAGTTCTTC.

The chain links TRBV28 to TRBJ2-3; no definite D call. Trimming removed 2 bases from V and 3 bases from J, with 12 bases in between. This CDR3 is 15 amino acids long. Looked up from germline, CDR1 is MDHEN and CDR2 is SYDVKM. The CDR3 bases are TGTGCCAGCAGTTTAGGCGAGACGAATACAGATACGCAGTATTTT. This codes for CASSLGETNTDTQYF.

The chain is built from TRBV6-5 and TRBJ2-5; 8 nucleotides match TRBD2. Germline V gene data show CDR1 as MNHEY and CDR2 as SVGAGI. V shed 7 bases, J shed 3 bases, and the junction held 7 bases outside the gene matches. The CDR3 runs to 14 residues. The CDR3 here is CASTRRGLEETQYF. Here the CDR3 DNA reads TGTGCCAGCACCCGAAGGGGACTAGAAGAGACCCAGTACTTC.

As DNA, the CDR3 is TGTGCCAGCAGAAAACAGGGGTCGCTTGGACGGCCCCTCCACTTT. Translating gives CASRKQGSLGRPLHF. J is TRBJ1-6 and V is TRBV28, with TRBD1 matching over 7 bases. This CDR3 contains 15 residues. Germline CDR1 reads MDHEN; CDR2 reads SYDVKM. V lost 6 bases, J lost 13 bases, and 15 bases stayed unmatched.

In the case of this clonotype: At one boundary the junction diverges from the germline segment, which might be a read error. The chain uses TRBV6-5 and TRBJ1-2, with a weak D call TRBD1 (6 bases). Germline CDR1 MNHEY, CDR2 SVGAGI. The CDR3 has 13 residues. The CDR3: CTSSQTGPLGYTF. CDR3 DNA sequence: TGTACCAGCAGCCAGACAGGACCCCTCGGCTACACCTTC.

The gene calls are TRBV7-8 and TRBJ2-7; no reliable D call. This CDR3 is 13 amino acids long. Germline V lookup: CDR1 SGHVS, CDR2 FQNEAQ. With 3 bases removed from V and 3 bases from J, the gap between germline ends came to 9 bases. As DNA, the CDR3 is TGTGCCAGCAGCTTGACTCTCGACTACGAGCAGTACTTC. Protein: CASSLTLDYEQYF.

CDR3 loop: CASSQEDRAKNIQYF. CDR3 bases: TGCGCCAGCAGCCAAGAAGACAGGGCCAAAAACATTCAGTACTTC. This chain links TRBV4-1 with TRBJ2-4, with D maybe TRBD1 (6 bases). Trimming stripped 0 bases from V and 1 base from J, with 7 bases between. CDR1 and CDR2 from the germline V gene are MGHRA and YSYEKL. The CDR3 consists of 15 residues.

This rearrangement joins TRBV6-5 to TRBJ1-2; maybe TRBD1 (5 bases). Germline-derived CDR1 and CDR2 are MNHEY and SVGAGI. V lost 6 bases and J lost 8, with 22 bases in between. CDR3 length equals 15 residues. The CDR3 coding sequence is TGTGCCAGCAGCACTGATCCGGGACGGGGCGGCGGCTACACCTTC. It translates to CASSTDPGRGGGYTF.

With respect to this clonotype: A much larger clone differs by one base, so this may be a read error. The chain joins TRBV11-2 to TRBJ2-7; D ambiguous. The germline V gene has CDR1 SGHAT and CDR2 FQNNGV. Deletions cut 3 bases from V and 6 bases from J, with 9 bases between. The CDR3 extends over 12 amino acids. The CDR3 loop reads CASSFIVSEQYF. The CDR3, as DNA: TGTGCCAGCAGCTTCATCGTAAGCGAGCAGTACTTC.

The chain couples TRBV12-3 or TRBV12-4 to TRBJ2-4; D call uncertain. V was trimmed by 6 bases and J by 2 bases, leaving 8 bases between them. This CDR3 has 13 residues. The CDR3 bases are TGTGCCAGCAGCCCGACGTCCAAAAACATTCAGTACTTC. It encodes CASSPTSKNIQYF.

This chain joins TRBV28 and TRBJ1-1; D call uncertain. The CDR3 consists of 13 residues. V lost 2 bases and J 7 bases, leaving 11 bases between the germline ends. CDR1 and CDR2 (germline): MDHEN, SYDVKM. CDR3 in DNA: TGTGCCAGCAGTTTAGGGCGAGCCGGTGAAGCTTTCTTT. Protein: CASSLGRAGEAFF.

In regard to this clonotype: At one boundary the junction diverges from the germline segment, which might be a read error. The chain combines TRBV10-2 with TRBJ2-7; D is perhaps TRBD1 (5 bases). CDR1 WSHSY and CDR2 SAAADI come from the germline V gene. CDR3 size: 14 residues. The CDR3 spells CANSESVTEPEQYF. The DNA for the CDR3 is TGCGCCAACAGTGAGTCAGTGACAGAACCCGAGCAGTACTTC.

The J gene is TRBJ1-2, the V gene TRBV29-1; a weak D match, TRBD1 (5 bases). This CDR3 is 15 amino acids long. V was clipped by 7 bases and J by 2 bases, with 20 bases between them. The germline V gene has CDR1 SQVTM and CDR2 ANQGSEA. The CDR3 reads CSAFLPGRGNYGYTF. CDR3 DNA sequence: TGCAGCGCCTTCCTACCGGGACGGGGGAACTATGGCTACACCTTC. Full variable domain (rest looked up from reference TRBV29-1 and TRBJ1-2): SAVISQKPSRDICQRGTSLTIQCQVDSQVTMMFWYRQQPGQSLTLIATANQGSEATYESGFVIDKFPISRPNLTFSTLTVSNMSPEDSSIYLCSAFLPGRGNYGYTFGSGTRLTVV.

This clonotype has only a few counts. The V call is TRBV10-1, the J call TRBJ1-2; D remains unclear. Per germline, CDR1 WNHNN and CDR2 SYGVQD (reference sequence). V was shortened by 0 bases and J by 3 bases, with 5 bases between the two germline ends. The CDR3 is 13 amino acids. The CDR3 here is CASSESRDYGYTF. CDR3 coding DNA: TGCGCCAGCAGTGAGTCGAGGGACTATGGCTACACCTTC.

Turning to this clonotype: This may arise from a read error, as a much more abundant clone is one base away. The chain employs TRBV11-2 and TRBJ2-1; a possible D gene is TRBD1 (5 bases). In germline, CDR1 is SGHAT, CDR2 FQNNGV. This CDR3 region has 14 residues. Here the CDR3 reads CASSLEGPHNEQLF. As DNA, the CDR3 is TGTGCCAGCAGCTTAGAGGGGCCGCACAATGAGCAGTTGTTC.

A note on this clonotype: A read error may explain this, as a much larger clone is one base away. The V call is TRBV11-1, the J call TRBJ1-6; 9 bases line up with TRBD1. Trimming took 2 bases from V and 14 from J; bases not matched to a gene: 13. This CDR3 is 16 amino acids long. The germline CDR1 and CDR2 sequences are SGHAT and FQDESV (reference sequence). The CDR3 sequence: CASSLTLGQGLASLHF. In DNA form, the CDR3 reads TGTGCCAGCAGCTTAACCTTGGGACAGGGCCTGGCGTCCCTCCACTTT.

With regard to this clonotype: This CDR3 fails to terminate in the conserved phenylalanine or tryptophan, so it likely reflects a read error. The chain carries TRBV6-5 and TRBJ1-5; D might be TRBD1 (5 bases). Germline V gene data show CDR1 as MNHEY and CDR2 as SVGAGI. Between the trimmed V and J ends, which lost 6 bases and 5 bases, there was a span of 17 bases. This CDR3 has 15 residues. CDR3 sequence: CASRDMAGGDQPQHS. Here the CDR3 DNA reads TGTGCCAGCAGGGACATGGCAGGAGGCGATCAGCCCCAGCATTCT.

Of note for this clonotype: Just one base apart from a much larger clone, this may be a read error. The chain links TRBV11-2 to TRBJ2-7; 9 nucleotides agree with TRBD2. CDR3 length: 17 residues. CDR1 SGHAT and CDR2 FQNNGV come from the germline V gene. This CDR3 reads CASSLGIAGVLSYEQCF. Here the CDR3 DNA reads TGTGCCAGCAGCTTAGGAATAGCGGGAGTATTGAGCTACGAGCAGTGCTTC.

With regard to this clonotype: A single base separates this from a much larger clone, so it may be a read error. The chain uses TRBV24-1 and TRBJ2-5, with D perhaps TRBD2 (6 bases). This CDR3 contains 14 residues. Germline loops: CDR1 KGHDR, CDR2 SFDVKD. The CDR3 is CATTDSGTEETQYF. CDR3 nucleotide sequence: TGTGCCACCACTGATTCGGGGACTGAAGAGACCCAGTACTTC.

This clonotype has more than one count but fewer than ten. DNA for the CDR3: TGTGCCAGCAGTTTAGCGCCGCCGGGAGATACGCAGTATTTT. This codes for CASSLAPPGDTQYF. The rearrangement uses TRBV12-3 or TRBV12-4 and TRBJ2-3; D is uncertain. There are 14 residues in the CDR3. Deletions cut 0 bases from V and 5 bases from J, with 9 bases between.

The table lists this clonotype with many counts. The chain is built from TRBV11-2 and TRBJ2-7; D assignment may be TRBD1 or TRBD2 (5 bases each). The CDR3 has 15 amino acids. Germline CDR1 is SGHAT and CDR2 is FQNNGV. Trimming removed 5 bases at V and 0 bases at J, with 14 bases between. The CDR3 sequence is CASSVPGRSSYEQYF. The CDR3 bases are TGTGCCAGCAGCGTACCGGGACGAAGCTCCTACGAGCAGTACTTC.

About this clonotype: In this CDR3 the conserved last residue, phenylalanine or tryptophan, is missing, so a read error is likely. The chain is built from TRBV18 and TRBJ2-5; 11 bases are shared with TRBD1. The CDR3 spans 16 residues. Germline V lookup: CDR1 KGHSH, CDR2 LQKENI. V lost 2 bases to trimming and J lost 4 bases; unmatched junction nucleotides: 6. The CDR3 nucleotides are TGTGCCAGCTCACCAAAAGGACAGGGGGCGATAGAGACCCAGTACATC. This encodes CASSPKGQGAIETQYI.

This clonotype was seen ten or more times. The CDR3 DNA sequence: TGTGCCAGCAGCTTATCCCAGGCCCAAGAGACCCAGTACTTC. Its translation: CASSLSQAQETQYF. This sequence joins TRBV11-2 and TRBJ2-5; D ambiguous. The V gene's germline CDR1 is SGHAT and CDR2 FQNNGV. There are 14 residues in the CDR3. Trimming pared 2 bases from V and 1 base from J, leaving 8 bases between.